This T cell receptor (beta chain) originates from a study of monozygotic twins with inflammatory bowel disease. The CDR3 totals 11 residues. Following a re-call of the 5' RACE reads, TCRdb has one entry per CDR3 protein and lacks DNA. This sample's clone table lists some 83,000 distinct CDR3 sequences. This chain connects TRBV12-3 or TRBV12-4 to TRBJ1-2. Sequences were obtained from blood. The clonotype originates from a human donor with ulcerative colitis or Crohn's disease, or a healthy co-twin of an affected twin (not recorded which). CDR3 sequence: CASSRDYGYTF.